The clone carrying this TCR beta chain was seen only once. This specimen belongs to a study of blood T cell repertoires in COVID-19. Methods used by the authors: Reference gene primer amplification yielded estimated nucleated cell counts. The table came from immunoSEQ multiplex PCR; TCRdb's copy has only in-frame clones and leaves some out. V, J and clone size were drawn from that table, and D and trimming were deduced from the DNA. This table holds 150,000 to 200,000 clones, 70% to 90% found once. V was pared by 5 bases and J by 1 base, with 29 bases between. There are 20 residues in the CDR3. Germline V gives CDR1 SGHVS, CDR2 FNYEAQ.

The chain carries TRBV7-6 and TRBJ1-1; possible D gene TRBD1, 6 bases. This receptor was identified in a human donor with active or convalescent COVID-19. The donor label of this sample is uncertain. Sample: peripheral blood. The CDR3 sequence: CASSGNRALPMEKRNTEAFF. The CDR3, as DNA: TGTGCCAGCAGCGGCAACAGGGCTCTGCCTATGGAGAAGCGGAACACTGAAGCTTTCTTT.